The 14 T cell receptor beta chains given below trace back to one sample, sequenced in a study of CD8 T cells in Susac syndrome. Reverse transcription of roughly 0.45 to 1 ug RNA was performed with random hexamers. A single record per CDR3 protein comes from TCRdb applying MiXCR to the immunoSEQ multiplex PCR reads. This sample yields fewer than 65,000 distinct CDR3 sequences, of which around 90% are seen a single time; 0.2% belongs to the top ten. Sample: CD8+ T cells from PBMCs. The receptors originated from a human donor in good health.

In nucleotides, the CDR3 is TGTGCCAGCAGCTTAGTGGACAGGGCAGATACGCAGTATTTT. Translated, it gives CASSLVDRADTQYF. This chain links TRBV13 with TRBJ2-3; 8 positions match TRBD1. Germline CDR1 reads PRHDT; CDR2 reads FYEKMQ (reference sequence). This CDR3 is 14 amino acids long. J lost 4 bases, V lost 1 base, and 1 base had no gene match.

The chain couples TRBV30 to TRBJ2-1; possibly TRBD1 for D (6 bases). V lost 3 bases, J lost 5 bases, and 8 bases lay in between. The germline gives CDR1 GTSNPN, CDR2 SVGIG (reference sequence). This CDR3 contains 12 residues. CDR3 nucleotide sequence: TGTGCCTGGAGCCGACAGGACAATGAGCAGTTCTTC. This gives the protein CAWSRQDNEQFF.

The chain couples TRBV6-1 to TRBJ2-1; D remains unclear. Trimming pared 10 bases from V and 6 bases from J, leaving 16 bases between. In germline, CDR1 is MNHNS, CDR2 SASEGT. The CDR3 is 13 residues long. CDR3 amino acids: CAINRETPNEQFF. The CDR3 DNA reads TGTGCCATAAACAGAGAGACACCCAATGAGCAGTTCTTC.

The chain is built from TRBV30 and TRBJ1-1, with 7 bases fitting TRBD1. The CDR3 is made up of 14 amino acids. Germline V gives CDR1 GTSNPN, CDR2 SVGIG (reference sequence). The V segment lost 3 bases and the J segment 0 bases; nucleotides outside the gene matches: 4. In DNA form, the CDR3 reads TGTGCCTGGAGGGACAGGCGGATGAACACTGAAGCTTTCTTT. It codes for CAWRDRRMNTEAFF.

The chain employs TRBV30 and TRBJ2-7; TRBD1 is a possible D gene (6 bases). V was cut by 6 bases and J by 2 bases, with 11 bases left in between. This CDR3 region has 12 residues. Looked up from germline, CDR1 is GTSNPN and CDR2 is SVGIG (reference sequence). In DNA, the CDR3 is TGTGCCTGTGACAGGAGGACCTACGAGCAGTACTTC. Amino acid sequence: CACDRRTYEQYF.

The V and J genes are TRBV27 and TRBJ2-3; 14 positions match TRBD2. V was clipped by 5 bases and J by 6 bases; unmatched bases: 7. Germline V lookup: CDR1 MNHEY, CDR2 SMNVEV (reference sequence). This CDR3 spans 16 amino acids. The CDR3 spells CASSPLTSGGVDTQYF. The CDR3 DNA follows: TGTGCCAGCAGTCCTTTGACTAGCGGGGGGGTCGATACGCAGTATTTT.

The gene calls are TRBV29-1 and TRBJ1-2; perhaps TRBD1 as D (5 bases). Germline lookup yields CDR1 SQVTM and CDR2 ANQGSEA. V dropped 5 bases and J dropped 8 bases, with 12 bases sitting between them. The CDR3 has 11 amino acids. CDR3 sequence: CSVPRWGGYTF. Here the CDR3 DNA reads TGCAGCGTTCCCCGTTGGGGGGGCTACACCTTC.

The V and J genes are TRBV19 and TRBJ2-4, with 9 bases aligning to TRBD1. The CDR3 loop spans 15 amino acids. The V gene's germline CDR1 is LNHDA and CDR2 SQIVND (reference sequence). V lost 4 bases and J lost 2; bases outside the gene matches: 3. CDR3 in DNA: TGTGCCAGTAGTAGGGACAGGGAGACCAAAAACATTCAGTACTTC. Its protein product is CASSRDRETKNIQYF.

The chain has TRBV12-3 or TRBV12-4 and TRBJ2-2; 8 nucleotides match TRBD1. The CDR3 consists of 16 residues. Trimming at V came to 6 bases and at J to 0 bases, leaving 6 bases not matched to a gene. The CDR3 coding sequence is TGTGCCAGCAGAGGACAGGGAGGAACGAACACCGGGGAGCTGTTTTTT. It yields the protein CASRGQGGTNTGELFF.

The chain links TRBV7-9 to TRBJ1-4, with D hard to call. CDR1 is SEHNR, CDR2 FQNEAQ, per germline (reference sequence). The CDR3 totals 15 residues. V was cut by 3 bases and J by 0 bases, with 8 bases left in between. The CDR3 region has the DNA TGTGCCAGCAGCTTTGGACCCGCAACTAATGAAAAACTGTTTTTT. It encodes CASSFGPATNEKLFF.

V gene TRBV20-1 combines with J gene TRBJ2-5, with D perhaps matching TRBD2 (6 bases). This CDR3 has 20 amino acids. Trimming removed 5 bases from V and 0 bases from J, with 31 bases in between. Germline V CDR1 and CDR2: DFQATT, SNEGSKA (reference sequence). As DNA, the CDR3 is TGCAGTGCTCCGGATTACGGGACTTCAGTTTATCCCGGGTACCAAGAGACCCAGTACTTC. This encodes CSAPDYGTSVYPGYQETQYF.

J is TRBJ2-7 and V is TRBV18; D is possibly TRBD1 or TRBD2 (5 bases each). Germline CDR1 reads KGHSH; CDR2 reads LQKENI. V was trimmed by 3 bases and J by 4 bases, leaving 16 bases between them. The CDR3 length is 15 residues. In DNA, the CDR3 is TGTGCCAGCTCACCTGAAGGGGCGACGGGGTACGAGCAGTACTTC. Encoded protein: CASSPEGATGYEQYF. The complete variable domain, with remaining parts taken from reference TRBV18 and TRBJ2-7, reads NAGVMQNPRHLVRRRGQEARLRCSPMKGHSHVYWYRQLPEEGLKFMVYLQKENIIDESGMPKERFSAEFPKEGPSILRIQQVVRGDSAAYFCASSPEGATGYEQYFGPGTRLTVT.

The CDR3 sequence: CASSSEENTGELFF. DNA of the CDR3: TGTGCCAGCAGTTCAGAGGAGAACACCGGGGAGCTGTTTTTT. This chain connects TRBV12-3 or TRBV12-4 to TRBJ2-2, with D unclear. The V gene lost 4 bases and the J gene lost 1 base, with 7 bases spanning the gap. CDR3 length: 14 amino acids.

The chain uses TRBV13 and TRBJ2-2, with 8 bases lining up with TRBD2. Germline V lookup: CDR1 PRHDT, CDR2 FYEKMQ (reference sequence). Trimming removed 5 bases from V and 6 bases from J; junction bases left unmatched: 2. The CDR3 contains 13 residues. The CDR3 sequence: CASSPGGAGELFF. The CDR3 DNA reads as TGTGCCAGCAGCCCCGGGGGGGCCGGGGAGCTGTTTTTT.